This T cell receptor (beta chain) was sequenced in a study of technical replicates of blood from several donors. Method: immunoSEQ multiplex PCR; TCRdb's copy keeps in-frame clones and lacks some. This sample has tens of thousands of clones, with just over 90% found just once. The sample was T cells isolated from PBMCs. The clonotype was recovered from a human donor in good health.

The CDR3 DNA reads TGCGCCAGCAGCTGGGACAGCGCGAACACCGGGGAGCTGTTTTTT. Protein sequence: CASSWDSANTGELFF. This chain links TRBV10-2 with TRBJ2-2; 7 nucleotides align to TRBD1. The germline V gene has CDR1 WSHSY and CDR2 SAAADI. V lost 6 bases and J lost 0; bases outside the gene matches: 4. CDR3 length equals 15 residues.